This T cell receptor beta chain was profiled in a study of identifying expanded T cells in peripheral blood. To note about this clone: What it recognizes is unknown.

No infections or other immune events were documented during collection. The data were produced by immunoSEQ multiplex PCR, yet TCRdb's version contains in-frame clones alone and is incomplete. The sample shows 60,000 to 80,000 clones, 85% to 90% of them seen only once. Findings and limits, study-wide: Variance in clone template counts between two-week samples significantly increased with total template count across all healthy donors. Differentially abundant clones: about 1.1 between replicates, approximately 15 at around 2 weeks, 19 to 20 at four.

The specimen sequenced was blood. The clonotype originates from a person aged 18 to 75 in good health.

As DNA, the CDR3 is TGTGCCAGCAGCTTAGTCGGCTACTCTGGAAACACCATATATTTT. Amino acid sequence: CASSLVGYSGNTIYF. The chain couples TRBV7-2 to TRBJ1-3; unclear D gene. Germline CDR1 SGHTA, CDR2 FQGNSA. This CDR3 region has 15 residues. Trimming cost V 1 base and J 0 bases, with 7 bases left between them.